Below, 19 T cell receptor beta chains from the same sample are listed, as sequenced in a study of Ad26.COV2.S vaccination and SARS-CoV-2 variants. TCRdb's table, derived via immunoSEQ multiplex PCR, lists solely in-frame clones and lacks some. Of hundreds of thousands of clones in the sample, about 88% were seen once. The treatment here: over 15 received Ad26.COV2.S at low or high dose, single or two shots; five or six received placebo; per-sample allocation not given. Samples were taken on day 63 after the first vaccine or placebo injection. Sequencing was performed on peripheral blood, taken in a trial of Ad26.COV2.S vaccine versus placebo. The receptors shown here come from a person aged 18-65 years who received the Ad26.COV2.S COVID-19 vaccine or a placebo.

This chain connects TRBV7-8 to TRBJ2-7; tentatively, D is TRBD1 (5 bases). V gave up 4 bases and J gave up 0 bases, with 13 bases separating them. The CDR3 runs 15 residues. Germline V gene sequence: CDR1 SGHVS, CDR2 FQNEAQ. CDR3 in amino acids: CASSYGHTLSYEQYF. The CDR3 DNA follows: TGTGCCAGCAGCTACGGACATACTCTCTCCTACGAGCAGTACTTC.

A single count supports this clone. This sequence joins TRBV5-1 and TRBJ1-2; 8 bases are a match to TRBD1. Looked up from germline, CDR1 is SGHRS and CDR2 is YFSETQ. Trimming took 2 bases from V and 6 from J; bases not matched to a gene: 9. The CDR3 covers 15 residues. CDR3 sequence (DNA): TGCGCCAGCAGCTTACCCCAGACAGGGGACCATGGCTACACCTTC. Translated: CASSLPQTGDHGYTF.

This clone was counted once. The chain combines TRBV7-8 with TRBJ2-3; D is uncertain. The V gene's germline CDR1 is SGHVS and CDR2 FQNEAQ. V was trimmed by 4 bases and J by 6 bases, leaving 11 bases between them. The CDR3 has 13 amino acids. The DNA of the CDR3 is TGTGCCAGCAGCTCCCTTGGTTGGGATACGCAGTATTTT. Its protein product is CASSSLGWDTQYF.

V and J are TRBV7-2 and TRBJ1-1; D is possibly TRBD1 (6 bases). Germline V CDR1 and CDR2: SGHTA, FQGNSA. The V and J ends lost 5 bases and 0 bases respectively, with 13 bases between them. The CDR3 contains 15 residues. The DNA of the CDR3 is TGTGCCAGCAGCCCCCGGACAGACATGAACACTGAAGCTTTCTTT. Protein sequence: CASSPRTDMNTEAFF.

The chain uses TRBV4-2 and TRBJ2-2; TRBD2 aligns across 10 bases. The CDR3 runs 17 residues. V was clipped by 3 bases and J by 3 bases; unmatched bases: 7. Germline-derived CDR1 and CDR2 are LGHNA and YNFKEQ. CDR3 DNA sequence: TGTGCCAGCAGCCAGTCTGCAGCGGGGGGGCACACCGGGGAGCTGTTTTTT. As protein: CASSQSAAGGHTGELFF.

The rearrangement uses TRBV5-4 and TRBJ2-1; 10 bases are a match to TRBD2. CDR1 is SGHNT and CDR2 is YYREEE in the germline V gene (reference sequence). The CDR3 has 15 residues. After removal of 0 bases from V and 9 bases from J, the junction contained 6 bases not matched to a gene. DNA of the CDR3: TGTGCCAGCAGCTTGGATGCTAGCGGGGGAAGTGAGCAGTTCTTC. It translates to CASSLDASGGSEQFF.

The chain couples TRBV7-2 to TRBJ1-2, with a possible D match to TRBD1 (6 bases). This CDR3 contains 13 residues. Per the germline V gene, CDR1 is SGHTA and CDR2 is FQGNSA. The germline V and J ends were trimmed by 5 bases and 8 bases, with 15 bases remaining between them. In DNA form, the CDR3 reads TGTGCCAGCAGCATACTACAGGGCCGGGGCTACACCTTC. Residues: CASSILQGRGYTF.

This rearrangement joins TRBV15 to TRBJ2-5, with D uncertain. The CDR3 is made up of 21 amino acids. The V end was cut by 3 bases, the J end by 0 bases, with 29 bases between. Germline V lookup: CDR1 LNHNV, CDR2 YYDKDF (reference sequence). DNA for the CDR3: TGTGCCACCAGCAGTCGCCTTCGACCCTCCGGACGGCCTCTGTACCAAGAGACCCAGTACTTC. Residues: CATSSRLRPSGRPLYQETQYF.

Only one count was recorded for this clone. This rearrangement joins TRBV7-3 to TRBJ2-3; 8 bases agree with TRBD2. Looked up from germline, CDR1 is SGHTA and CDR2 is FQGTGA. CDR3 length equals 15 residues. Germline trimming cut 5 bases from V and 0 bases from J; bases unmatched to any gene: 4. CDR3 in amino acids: CASSILAASTDTQYF. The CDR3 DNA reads TGTGCCAGCAGCATACTAGCGGCAAGCACAGATACGCAGTATTTT.

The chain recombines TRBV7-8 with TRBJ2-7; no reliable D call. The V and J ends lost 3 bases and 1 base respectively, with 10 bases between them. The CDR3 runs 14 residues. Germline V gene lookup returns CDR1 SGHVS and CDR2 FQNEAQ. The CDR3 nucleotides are TGTGCCAGCAGCTTCCGAACCGTTTCCTACGAGCAGTACGTC. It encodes CASSFRTVSYEQYV.

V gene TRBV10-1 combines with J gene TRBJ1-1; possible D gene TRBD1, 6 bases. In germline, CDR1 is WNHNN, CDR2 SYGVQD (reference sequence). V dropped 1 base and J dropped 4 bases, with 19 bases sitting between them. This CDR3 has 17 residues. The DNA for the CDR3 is TGCGCCAGCAGTGAGTTCCGGGAGAGGGGGTTAATCACTGAAGCTTTCTTT. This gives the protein CASSEFRERGLITEAFF.

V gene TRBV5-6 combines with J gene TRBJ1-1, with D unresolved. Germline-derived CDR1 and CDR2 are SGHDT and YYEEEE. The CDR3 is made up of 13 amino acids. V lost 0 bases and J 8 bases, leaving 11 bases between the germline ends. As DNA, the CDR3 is TGTGCCAGCAGCTTGGTTTCTTGGGGAGAAGCTTTCTTT. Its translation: CASSLVSWGEAFF.

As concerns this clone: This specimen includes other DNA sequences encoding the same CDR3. In nucleotides, the CDR3 is TGCGCCAGCAGCTTTGGGCAAGCTGAAAAACTGTTTTTT. It translates to CASSFGQAEKLFF. This chain uses TRBV5-1 with TRBJ1-4, with no clear D. CDR1 is SGHRS and CDR2 is YFSETQ in the germline V gene. The CDR3 contains 13 residues. The V gene lost 2 bases and the J gene lost 7 bases, with 9 bases spanning the gap.

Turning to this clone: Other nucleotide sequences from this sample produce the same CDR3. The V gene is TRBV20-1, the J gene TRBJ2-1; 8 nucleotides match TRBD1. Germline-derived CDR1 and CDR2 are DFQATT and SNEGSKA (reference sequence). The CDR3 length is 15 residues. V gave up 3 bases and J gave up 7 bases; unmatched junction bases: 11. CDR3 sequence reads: CSASTRTGLLNEQFF. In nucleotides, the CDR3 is TGCAGTGCTAGTACCCGGACAGGGCTATTAAATGAGCAGTTCTTC.

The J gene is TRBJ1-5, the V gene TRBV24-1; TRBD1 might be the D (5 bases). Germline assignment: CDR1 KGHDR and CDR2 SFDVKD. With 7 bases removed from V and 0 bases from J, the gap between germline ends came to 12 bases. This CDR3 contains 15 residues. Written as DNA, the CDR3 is TGTGCCACCAGCTCCGGGACCTATAGCAATCAGCCCCAGCATTTT. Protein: CATSSGTYSNQPQHF.

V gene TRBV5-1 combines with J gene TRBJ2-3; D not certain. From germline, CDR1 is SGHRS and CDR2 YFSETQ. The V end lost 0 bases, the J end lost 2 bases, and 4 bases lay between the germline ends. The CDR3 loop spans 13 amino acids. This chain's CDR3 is CASSLDYTDTQYF. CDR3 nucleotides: TGCGCCAGCAGCTTGGACTACACAGATACGCAGTATTTT.

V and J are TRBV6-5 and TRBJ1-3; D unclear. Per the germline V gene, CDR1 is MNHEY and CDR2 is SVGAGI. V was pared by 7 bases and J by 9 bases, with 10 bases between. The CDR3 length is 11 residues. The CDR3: CASTHVTTIYF. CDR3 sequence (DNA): TGTGCCAGCACTCATGTGACCACCATATATTTT.

This chain's CDR3 is CAIARDVSGELFF. The CDR3 region has the DNA TGTGCCATCGCGCGGGATGTTTCCGGGGAGCTGTTTTTT. J is TRBJ2-2 and V is TRBV10-3, with a possible D match to TRBD2 (6 bases). Germline V lookup: CDR1 ENHRY, CDR2 SYGVKD. This CDR3 region has 13 residues. Trimming took 8 bases from V and 6 from J, leaving 13 bases between them.

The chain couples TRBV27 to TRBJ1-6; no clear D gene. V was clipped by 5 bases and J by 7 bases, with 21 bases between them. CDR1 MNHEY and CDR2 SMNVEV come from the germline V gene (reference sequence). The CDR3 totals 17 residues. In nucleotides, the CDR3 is TGTGCCAGCAGTCCCCTCTCCGTGGAGGGTGTGAATTCACCCCTCCACTTT. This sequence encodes CASSPLSVEGVNSPLHF.